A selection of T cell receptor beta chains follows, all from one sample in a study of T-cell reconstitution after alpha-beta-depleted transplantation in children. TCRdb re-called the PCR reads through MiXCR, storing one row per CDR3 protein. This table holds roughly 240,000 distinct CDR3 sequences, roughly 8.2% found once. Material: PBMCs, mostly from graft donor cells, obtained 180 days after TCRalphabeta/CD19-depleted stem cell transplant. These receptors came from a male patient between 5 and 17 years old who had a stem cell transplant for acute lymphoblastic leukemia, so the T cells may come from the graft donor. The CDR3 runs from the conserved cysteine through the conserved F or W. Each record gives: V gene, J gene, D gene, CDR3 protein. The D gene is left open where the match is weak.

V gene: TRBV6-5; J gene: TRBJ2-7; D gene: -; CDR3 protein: CASSAQGDEQYF
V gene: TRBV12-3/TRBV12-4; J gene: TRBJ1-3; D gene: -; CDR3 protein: CASSHRVPFSGNTIYF
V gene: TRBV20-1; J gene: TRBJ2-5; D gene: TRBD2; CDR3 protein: CSAREGAGAPQETQYF
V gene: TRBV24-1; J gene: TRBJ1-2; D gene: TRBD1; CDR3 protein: CATSDLKGAYGYTF
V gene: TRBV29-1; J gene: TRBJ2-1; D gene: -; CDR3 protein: CSVGLGNQFF
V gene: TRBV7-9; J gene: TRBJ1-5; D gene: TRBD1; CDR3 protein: CASSQGAVDNQPQHF
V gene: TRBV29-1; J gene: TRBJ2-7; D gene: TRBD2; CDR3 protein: CSVEGGGSEQYF
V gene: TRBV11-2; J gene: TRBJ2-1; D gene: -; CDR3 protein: CASSLELGGDEQFF
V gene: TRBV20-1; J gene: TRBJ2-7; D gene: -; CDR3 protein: CSAAFWSEHYEQYF
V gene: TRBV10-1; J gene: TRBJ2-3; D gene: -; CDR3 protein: CASSETSNTQYF
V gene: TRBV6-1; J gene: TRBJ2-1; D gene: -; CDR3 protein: CASSVPLRPGVPHNEQFF
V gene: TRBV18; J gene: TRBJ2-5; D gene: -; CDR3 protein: CASSATGQRKTQYF
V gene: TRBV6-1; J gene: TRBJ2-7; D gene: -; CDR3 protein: CASSRSSPSYEQYF
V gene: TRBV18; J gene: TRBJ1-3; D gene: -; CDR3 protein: CASSPLSGVYSGNTIYF
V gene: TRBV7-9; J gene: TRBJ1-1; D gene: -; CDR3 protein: CASSALDVYSNTEAFF
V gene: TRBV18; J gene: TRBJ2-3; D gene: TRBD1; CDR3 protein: CASSPGQGAHTQYF
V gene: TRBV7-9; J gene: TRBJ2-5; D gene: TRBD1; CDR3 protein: CASSLTRTGSLQETQYF
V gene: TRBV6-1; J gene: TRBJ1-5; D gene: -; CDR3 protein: CASSKSGTPRHQPQHF
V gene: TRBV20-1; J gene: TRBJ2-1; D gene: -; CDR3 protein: CSARALPLDPNEQFF
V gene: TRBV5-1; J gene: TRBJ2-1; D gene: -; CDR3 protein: CASSDGTAYNEQFF
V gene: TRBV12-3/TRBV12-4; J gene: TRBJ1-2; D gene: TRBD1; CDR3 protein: CASSLRGRQGTGALLFPNYGYTF
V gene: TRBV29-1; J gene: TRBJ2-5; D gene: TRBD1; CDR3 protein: CSVGATGAETQYF
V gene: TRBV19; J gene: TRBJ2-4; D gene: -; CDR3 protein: CASSTPETLAKNIQYF
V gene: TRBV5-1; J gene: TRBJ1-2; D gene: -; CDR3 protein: CASSVKWGIYGYTF
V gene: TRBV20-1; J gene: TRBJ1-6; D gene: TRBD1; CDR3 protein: CSATLGTAYSNSPLHF
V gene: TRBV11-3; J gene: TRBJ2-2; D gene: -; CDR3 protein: CASSLGGALAGELFF
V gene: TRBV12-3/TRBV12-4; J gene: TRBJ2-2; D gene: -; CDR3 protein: CASSSRRVGTGELFF
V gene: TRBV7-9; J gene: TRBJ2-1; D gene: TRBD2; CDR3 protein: CASSSTIAGGRYNEQFF
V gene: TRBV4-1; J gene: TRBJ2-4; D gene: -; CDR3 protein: CASSQAGGKNIQYF
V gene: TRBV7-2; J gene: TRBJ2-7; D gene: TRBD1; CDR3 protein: CASSPPGQGRSYEQYF
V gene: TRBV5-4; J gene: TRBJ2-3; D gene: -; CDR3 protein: CASSLEEERRRGTDTQYF